Listed below are T cell receptor beta chains from one sample, sequenced in a study of graft-versus-host responses after intestinal transplantation. Sequenced by immunoSEQ multiplex PCR; TCRdb stores in-frame clones only, minus some. In the table there are around 71,000 clones, roughly 92% of which are singletons. Sequencing was performed on bone marrow, taken 734 days after intestinal transplantation. These receptors were obtained from a human patient who received an intestinal transplant, so some T cells may come from the graft donor. Both conserved end residues are part of each CDR3. D genes are given only for firm matches. Clone sizes are given selectively: once, few, many, or a class where the clone is expanded.

clone size: once; V gene: TRBV28; D gene: NA; J gene: TRBJ1-5; CDR3 protein: CASSWGGFGSNQPQHF; CDR3 DNA: TGTGCCAGCAGTTGGGGGGGATTTGGAAGCAATCAGCCCCAGCATTTT
clone size: NA; V gene: TRBV28; D gene: NA; J gene: TRBJ2-7; CDR3 protein: CASGSVNSYEQYF; CDR3 DNA: TGTGCCAGCGGTAGCGTCAACTCCTACGAGCAGTACTTC
clone size: NA; V gene: TRBV5-6; D gene: NA; J gene: TRBJ2-3; CDR3 protein: CASSLSRTTDTQYF; CDR3 DNA: TGTGCCAGCAGCTTGTCGCGGACCACAGATACGCAGTATTTT
clone size: NA; V gene: TRBV19; D gene: NA; J gene: TRBJ1-1; CDR3 protein: CASSEPGTEAFF; CDR3 DNA: TGTGCCAGTTCCGAGCCCGGCACTGAAGCTTTCTTT
clone size: NA; V gene: TRBV6-1; D gene: TRBD1; J gene: TRBJ1-1; CDR3 protein: CASNRDSLMNTEAFF; CDR3 DNA: TGTGCCAGCAATAGGGACAGCCTCATGAACACTGAAGCTTTCTTT
clone size: NA; V gene: TRBV5-5; D gene: NA; J gene: TRBJ2-6; CDR3 protein: CASRETGPAWGGANVLTF; CDR3 DNA: TGTGCCAGCAGAGAAACAGGGCCCGCATGGGGTGGGGCCAACGTCCTGACTTTC
clone size: NA; V gene: TRBV19; D gene: NA; J gene: TRBJ2-2; CDR3 protein: CASTRGYGELFF; CDR3 DNA: TGTGCCAGTACCAGAGGTTACGGGGAGCTGTTTTTT
clone size: NA; V gene: TRBV9; D gene: TRBD2; J gene: TRBJ2-7; CDR3 protein: CASSVTGTSSVEQYF; CDR3 DNA: TGTGCCAGCAGCGTTACCGGGACTAGTTCGGTCGAGCAGTACTTC
clone size: NA; V gene: TRBV2; D gene: NA; J gene: TRBJ2-5; CDR3 protein: CASSRGQFPGETQYF; CDR3 DNA: TGTGCCAGCAGTCGAGGACAGTTCCCGGGGGAGACCCAGTACTTC
clone size: NA; V gene: TRBV7-2; D gene: NA; J gene: TRBJ1-2; CDR3 protein: CASSPPGNPTF; CDR3 DNA: TGTGCCAGCAGCCCCCCCGGGAACCCCACTTTC
clone size: NA; V gene: TRBV7-6; D gene: NA; J gene: TRBJ2-3; CDR3 protein: CASSLESSFTDTQYF; CDR3 DNA: TGTGCCAGCAGCTTAGAGAGTTCCTTCACAGATACGCAGTATTTT
clone size: NA; V gene: TRBV2; D gene: NA; J gene: TRBJ1-1; CDR3 protein: CASRGSGVGAFF; CDR3 DNA: TGTGCCAGCCGGGGGTCGGGGGTTGGAGCTTTCTTT
clone size: NA; V gene: TRBV25-1; D gene: NA; J gene: TRBJ2-7; CDR3 protein: CASSDNLSYEQYF; CDR3 DNA: TGTGCCAGCAGTGATAATCTCTCCTACGAGCAGTACTTC
clone size: NA; V gene: TRBV9; D gene: TRBD2; J gene: TRBJ2-7; CDR3 protein: CASSGSGSGNEQYF; CDR3 DNA: TGTGCCAGCAGCGGTAGCGGGAGCGGGAACGAGCAGTACTTC
clone size: NA; V gene: TRBV30; D gene: NA; J gene: TRBJ1-1; CDR3 protein: CAWNRLGTEAFF; CDR3 DNA: TGTGCCTGGAATAGGTTGGGCACTGAAGCTTTCTTT
clone size: NA; V gene: TRBV20-1; D gene: NA; J gene: TRBJ2-5; CDR3 protein: CSAYGVETQYF; CDR3 DNA: TGCAGTGCTTACGGGGTGGAGACCCAGTACTTC
clone size: NA; V gene: TRBV7-9; D gene: TRBD1; J gene: TRBJ1-2; CDR3 protein: CASSLVGTGYGYTF; CDR3 DNA: TGTGCCAGCAGCTTAGTAGGGACAGGCTATGGCTACACCTTC
clone size: NA; V gene: TRBV7-2; D gene: TRBD1; J gene: TRBJ2-7; CDR3 protein: CASSLWGQSGEQYF; CDR3 DNA: TGTGCCAGCAGCTTATGGGGACAGTCGGGGGAGCAGTACTTC
clone size: NA; V gene: TRBV10-3; D gene: TRBD1; J gene: TRBJ1-2; CDR3 protein: CAINDRGRSGGYTF; CDR3 DNA: TGTGCCATCAATGACAGGGGGAGGTCGGGCGGCTACACCTTC
clone size: NA; V gene: TRBV13; D gene: NA; J gene: TRBJ2-6; CDR3 protein: CASSSETIGANVLTF; CDR3 DNA: TGTGCCAGCAGCTCGGAAACGATCGGAGCCAACGTCCTGACTTTC
clone size: NA; V gene: TRBV30; D gene: TRBD2; J gene: TRBJ2-1; CDR3 protein: CAWESPGLAQSSYNEQFF; CDR3 DNA: TGTGCCTGGGAGTCCCCGGGACTAGCGCAAAGCTCCTACAATGAGCAGTTCTTC
clone size: NA; V gene: TRBV7-9; D gene: NA; J gene: TRBJ1-1; CDR3 protein: CASSLWQAGGFTEAFF; CDR3 DNA: TGTGCCAGCAGCTTATGGCAGGCCGGGGGGTTCACTGAAGCTTTCTTT
clone size: NA; V gene: TRBV4-1; D gene: NA; J gene: TRBJ2-4; CDR3 protein: CASSQGPGQGKNIQYF; CDR3 DNA: TGCGCCAGCAGCCAAGGGCCAGGCCAGGGGAAAAACATTCAGTACTTC
clone size: NA; V gene: TRBV9; D gene: NA; J gene: TRBJ1-6; CDR3 protein: CASSVDSNSPLHF; CDR3 DNA: TGTGCCAGCAGCGTAGACAGTAATTCACCCCTCCACTTT
clone size: NA; V gene: TRBV14; D gene: NA; J gene: TRBJ1-6; CDR3 protein: CASSHFPPNSPLHF; CDR3 DNA: TGTGCCAGCAGCCACTTTCCCCCTAATTCACCCCTCCACTTT
clone size: NA; V gene: TRBV7-6; D gene: TRBD1; J gene: TRBJ2-5; CDR3 protein: CASSFPDRAGETQYF; CDR3 DNA: TGTGCCAGCAGCTTCCCGGACAGGGCTGGGGAGACCCAGTACTTC
clone size: once; V gene: TRBV29-1; D gene: NA; J gene: TRBJ1-1; CDR3 protein: CSVDLAFPAGVKAFF; CDR3 DNA: TGCAGCGTTGACTTAGCGTTTCCGGCAGGGGTAAAAGCTTTCTTT
clone size: NA; V gene: TRBV9; D gene: NA; J gene: TRBJ2-7; CDR3 protein: CASSGRGYEQYF; CDR3 DNA: TGTGCCAGCAGCGGCAGGGGCTACGAGCAGTACTTC
clone size: NA; V gene: TRBV28; D gene: TRBD1; J gene: TRBJ1-1; CDR3 protein: CASQTGGITEAFF; CDR3 DNA: TGTGCCAGCCAGACAGGGGGTATCACTGAAGCTTTCTTT
clone size: NA; V gene: TRBV7-9; D gene: NA; J gene: TRBJ1-2; CDR3 protein: CASSTSTITSWLF; CDR3 DNA: TGTGCCAGCAGCACGAGTACTATAACCTCATGGCTTTTC
clone size: NA; V gene: TRBV11-2; D gene: TRBD1; J gene: TRBJ2-7; CDR3 protein: CASSLGTGGYEQYF; CDR3 DNA: TGTGCCAGCAGCTTAGGGACAGGGGGATACGAGCAGTACTTC
clone size: NA; V gene: TRBV11-2; D gene: NA; J gene: TRBJ1-6; CDR3 protein: CASSLEGGAQSPLHF; CDR3 DNA: TGTGCCAGCAGCTTAGAAGGGGGGGCGCAGTCACCCCTCCACTTT
clone size: once; V gene: TRBV6-5; D gene: NA; J gene: TRBJ2-7; CDR3 protein: CASSILSGNYEQYF; CDR3 DNA: TGTGCCAGCAGTATCTTGAGCGGCAACTACGAGCAGTACTTC
clone size: NA; V gene: TRBV27; D gene: NA; J gene: TRBJ2-1; CDR3 protein: CASSLVGPYNEQFF; CDR3 DNA: TGTGCCAGCAGTTTAGTGGGGCCGTACAATGAGCAGTTCTTC
clone size: NA; V gene: TRBV4-1; D gene: NA; J gene: TRBJ1-3; CDR3 protein: CASSQDGGSTGNTIYF; CDR3 DNA: TGCGCCAGCAGCCAAGATGGAGGGTCGACTGGAAACACCATATATTTT
clone size: NA; V gene: TRBV6-4; D gene: NA; J gene: TRBJ2-7; CDR3 protein: CAAAQGKYEQYF; CDR3 DNA: TGTGCCGCGGCGCAGGGAAAATACGAGCAGTACTTC
clone size: once; V gene: TRBV5-1; D gene: TRBD1; J gene: TRBJ1-2; CDR3 protein: CASSLPRQGARGYTF; CDR3 DNA: TGCGCCAGCAGCTTGCCGCGCCAGGGGGCGCGTGGCTACACCTTC
clone size: NA; V gene: TRBV6-6; D gene: NA; J gene: TRBJ1-2; CDR3 protein: CASSPRGSGHYGYTF; CDR3 DNA: TGTGCCAGCAGCCCGAGGGGGAGCGGGCATTATGGCTACACCTTC
clone size: NA; V gene: TRBV7-7; D gene: NA; J gene: TRBJ2-5; CDR3 protein: CASSSSGAIETQYF; CDR3 DNA: TGTGCCAGCAGTTCGTCAGGGGCGATAGAGACCCAGTACTTC